Detailed here is one TCR beta chain. The antigen is unknown. Assay used: immunoSEQ multiplex PCR; TCRdb lists only in-frame clones, some missing. The table has around 140,000 clones, about nine tenths seen once. The CDR3 contains 13 residues. V lost 2 bases and J lost 6, with 11 bases in between. Germline values: CDR1 WNHNN, CDR2 SYGVQD (reference sequence). This sample was taken from a study of T cell responses to AZD1222 COVID-19 vaccine. Overall study findings and caveats: No day 14 peak samples; only post-peak repertoires were characterized. The sample set comprised mostly white British donors with more females, and clonal diversity was possibly underestimated. Regions left unmutated in variants are reportedly the target of nearly half of spike-specific TCRs.

The material was peripheral blood, obtained on day 0 of AZD1222 vaccination. The receptor was derived from an adult in good health. V usage is TRBV10-1 and J usage is TRBJ2-7, with D possibly TRBD2 on 5 matching bases. CDR3 DNA sequence: TGCGCCAGCAGTGAGGGCCAGGCGGGCGAGCAGTACTTC. Translated: CASSEGQAGEQYF.